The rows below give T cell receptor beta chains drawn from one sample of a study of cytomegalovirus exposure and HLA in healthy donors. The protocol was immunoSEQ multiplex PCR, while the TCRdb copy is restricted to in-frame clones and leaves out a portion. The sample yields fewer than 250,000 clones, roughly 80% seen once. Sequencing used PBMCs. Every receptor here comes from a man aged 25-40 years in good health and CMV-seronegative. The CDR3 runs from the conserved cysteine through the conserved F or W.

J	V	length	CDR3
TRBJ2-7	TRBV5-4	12	CASSLRADEQYF
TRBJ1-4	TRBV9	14	CASSARDPGEKLFF
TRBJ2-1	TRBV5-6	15	CASTNRDRGYNEQFF
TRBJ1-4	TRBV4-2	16	CASSHGVTSGDEKLFF
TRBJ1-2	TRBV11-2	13	CASSLGEGDGYTF
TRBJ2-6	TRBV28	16	CASSLRGGVGASVLTF
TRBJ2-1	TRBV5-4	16	CASSLSLGQAYNEQFF
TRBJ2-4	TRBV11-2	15	CASSLATSAKNIQYF
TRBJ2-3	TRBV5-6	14	CASSLGGVTDTQYF
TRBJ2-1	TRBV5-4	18	CASSSGLAGGFSYNEQFF
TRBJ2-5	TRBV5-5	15	CASRPGTSGHGTQYF
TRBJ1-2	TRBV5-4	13	CASSLATDYGYTF
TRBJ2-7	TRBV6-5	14	CASRDDRTPSEQYF
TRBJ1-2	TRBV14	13	CASSPEMAYGYTF
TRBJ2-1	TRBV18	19	CASSPPLTSDYLYYNEQFF
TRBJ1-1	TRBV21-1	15	CASTFPRGGDTEAFF
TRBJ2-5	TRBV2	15	CASSDGGVPKETQYF
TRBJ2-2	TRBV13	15	CASSPPGTGYRELFF
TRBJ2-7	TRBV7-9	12	CASSLANYEQYF
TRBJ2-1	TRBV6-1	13	CASSGTEYNEQFF
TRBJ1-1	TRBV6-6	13	CASSGAWNTEAFF
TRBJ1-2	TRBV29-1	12	CSVETGGNGYTF
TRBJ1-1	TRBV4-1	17	CASSHRNFRASDTEAFF
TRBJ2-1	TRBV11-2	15	CASSPARSSYNEQFF